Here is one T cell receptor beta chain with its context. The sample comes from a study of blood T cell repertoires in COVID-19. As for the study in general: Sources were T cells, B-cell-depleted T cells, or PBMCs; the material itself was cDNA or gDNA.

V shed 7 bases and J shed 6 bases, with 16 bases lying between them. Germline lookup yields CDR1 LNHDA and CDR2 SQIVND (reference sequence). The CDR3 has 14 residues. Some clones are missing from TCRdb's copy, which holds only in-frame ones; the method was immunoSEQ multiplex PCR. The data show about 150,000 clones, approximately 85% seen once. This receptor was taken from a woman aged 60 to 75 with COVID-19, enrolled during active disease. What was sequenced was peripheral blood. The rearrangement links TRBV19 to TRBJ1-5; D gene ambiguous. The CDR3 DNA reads TGTGCCAGTATTGACTCCCTAAACGGTCAGCCCCAGCATTTT. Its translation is CASIDSLNGQPQHF.